The clone carrying this T cell receptor beta chain was found once. These data come from a study of blood T cell repertoires in COVID-19. The table came from immunoSEQ multiplex PCR; TCRdb's copy has only in-frame clones and leaves some out. The table lists around 100,000 clones, around 88% of them singletons. Trimming cost V 5 bases and J 0 bases, with 7 bases left between them. CDR1 SGHNT and CDR2 YENEEA come from the germline V gene. This CDR3 is built from 14 residues. This sequence was found in a human donor in a cohort sampled during active COVID-19. The chain recombines TRBV11-3 with TRBJ2-2; the D gene is possibly TRBD1 (5 bases). Sequenced sample: peripheral blood. CDR3 bases: TGTGCCAGCAGCAAGGGGCCGAACACCGGGGAGCTGTTTTTT. Translation gives CASSKGPNTGELFF. Full variable domain (missing parts from reference TRBV11-3 and TRBJ2-2): EAGVVQSPRYKIIEKKQPVAFWCNPISGHNTLYWYLQNLGQGPELLIRYENEEAVDDSQLPKDRFSAERLKGVDSTLKIQPAELGDSAVYLCASSKGPNTGELFFGEGSRLTVL.